Shown below are 13 T cell receptor beta chains from a single sample sequenced in a study of T-cell memory formation after mild COVID-19. MiXCR was run by TCRdb on the 5' RACE reads, yielding one entry per CDR3 protein. The table lists 110,000 or so distinct CDR3 sequences, over 15% of them singletons, with roughly 5.5% in the top ten. The sequenced sample consisted of PBMCs or a T cell subset sorted from them (not recorded which). The origin of the receptors is a man aged 18 to 29 who had mild COVID-19 (a few samples of this study predate the infection). Cell type and time point are not known.

This clonotype was observed a handful of times. The chain employs TRBV4-3 and TRBJ2-5; D remains unclear. The CDR3 contains 15 residues. Germline V CDR1 and CDR2: LGHNA, YSLEER. The germline V and J ends were trimmed by 3 bases and 5 bases, with 16 bases remaining between them. The CDR3 is CASSQQWQVRETQYF. The CDR3 coding sequence is TGCGCCAGCAGCCAGCAGTGGCAAGTTAGGGAGACCCAGTACTTC.

This clonotype has more than one count but fewer than ten. V gene TRBV7-8 combines with J gene TRBJ2-1; the D call may be TRBD1 or TRBD2 (5 bases each). Germline V gene lookup returns CDR1 SGHVS and CDR2 FQNEAQ. Trimming took off 5 bases at V and 6 bases at J, with 20 bases between the two ends. The CDR3 loop spans 16 amino acids. CDR3 protein: CASSPREPLRVNEQFF. In nucleotides, the CDR3 is TGTGCCAGCAGCCCCAGGGAGCCCCTGAGAGTCAATGAGCAGTTCTTC. The full variable domain, its missing parts supplied by reference TRBV7-8 and TRBJ2-1, is GAGVSQSPRYKVAKRGQDVALRCDPISGHVSLFWYQQALGQGPEFLTYFQNEAQLDKSGLPSDRFFAERPEGSVSTLKIQRTQQEDSAVYLCASSPREPLRVNEQFFGPGTRLTVL.

This clonotype has a single count. The rearrangement uses TRBV11-2 and TRBJ2-3; D is perhaps TRBD1 (5 bases). From germline, CDR1 is SGHAT and CDR2 FQNNGV. V gave up 6 bases and J gave up 8 bases, with 21 bases separating them. This CDR3 contains 15 residues. CDR3 nucleotides: TGTGCCAGCAGTAGTGCCACAGGTGCTCTAGGTACGCAGTATTTT. Protein: CASSSATGALGTQYF.

V is TRBV4-2 and J is TRBJ2-7; TRBD1 might be the D (5 bases). This CDR3 spans 14 amino acids. CDR1 and CDR2 (germline): LGHNA, YNFKEQ. With 1 base removed from V and 2 bases from J, the gap between germline ends came to 9 bases. The CDR3 is CASSQVDKTYEQYF. The CDR3 DNA reads as TGTGCCAGCAGCCAAGTGGACAAGACCTACGAGCAGTACTTC.

V is TRBV15 and J is TRBJ2-2, with D hard to call. This CDR3 has 14 residues. Trimming took off 0 bases at V and 1 base at J, with 3 bases between the two ends. Looked up from germline, CDR1 is LNHNV and CDR2 is YYDKDF (reference sequence). The DNA for the CDR3 is TGTGCCACCAGCAGAGACCAGAACACCGGGGAGCTGTTTTTT. Amino acids: CATSRDQNTGELFF.

This clonotype was seen repeatedly, ten times or more. The V and J genes are TRBV5-1 and TRBJ2-3; D could derive from TRBD1 or TRBD2 (5 bases each). CDR3 size: 14 residues. The ends were cut back, 3 bases at V and 0 bases at J, with 8 bases in the middle. Germline CDR1 SGHRS, CDR2 YFSETQ. CDR3 region: CASSSEGSTDTQYF. The CDR3 region has the DNA TGCGCCAGCAGCTCCGAGGGGAGCACAGATACGCAGTATTTT.

This clonotype was recorded many times. This chain joins TRBV24-1 and TRBJ2-3; TRBD1 aligns across 8 bases. J lost 2 bases, V lost 2 bases, and 2 bases had no gene match. From germline, CDR1 is KGHDR and CDR2 SFDVKD. The CDR3 totals 15 residues. CDR3 coding DNA: TGTGCCACCAGTGATTCGCAGGGGGCCACAGATACGCAGTATTTT. Protein sequence: CATSDSQGATDTQYF.

This sequence joins TRBV20-1 and TRBJ2-5; weak D call: TRBD1 (6 bases). This CDR3 comprises 12 residues. Germline CDR1 reads DFQATT; CDR2 reads SNEGSKA (reference sequence). Trimming stripped 6 bases from V and 4 bases from J, with 12 bases between. CDR3 sequence (DNA): TGCAGTGCCAGGGGAGTTCGAGAGACCCAGTACTTC. Its protein is CSARGVRETQYF.

This clonotype was counted at least ten times. The chain uses TRBV6-5 and TRBJ2-3, with D perhaps matching TRBD2 (5 bases). The length of the CDR3 is 17 residues. Germline CDR1 MNHEY, CDR2 SVGAGI. V lost 0 bases and J lost 2, with 15 bases in between. CDR3 sequence: CASSYSISLGVTDTQYF. CDR3 bases: TGTGCCAGCAGTTACTCAATTTCCCTCGGGGTCACAGATACGCAGTATTTT.

The chain employs TRBV12-3 or TRBV12-4 and TRBJ1-2; 7 bases are a match to TRBD1. This CDR3 comprises 13 residues. V trimming: 6 bases; J trimming: 2 bases; junction bases outside the gene matches: 3. The CDR3 loop is CASSETGNYGYTF. The CDR3 DNA reads as TGTGCCAGCAGCGAGACAGGGAACTATGGCTACACCTTC.

The chain carries TRBV19 and TRBJ2-2; D is possibly TRBD1 or TRBD2 (5 bases each). CDR1 and CDR2 from the germline V gene are LNHDA and SQIVND (reference sequence). V lost 5 bases to trimming and J lost 1 base, with 14 bases between them. The CDR3 has 16 residues. The CDR3 nucleotides are TGTGCCAGTAGTGGGGGAGAGAAGCTGAACACCGGGGAGCTGTTTTTT. It specifies CASSGGEKLNTGELFF.

This clonotype was counted between two and nine times. This chain links TRBV6-2 or TRBV6-3 with TRBJ2-1; the D gene is possibly TRBD2 (6 bases). The germline V gene encodes CDR1 MNHEY and CDR2 SVGEGT. This CDR3 region has 14 residues. The CDR3, as DNA: TGTGGTAGTACTAGGGCCGGTGGAGGGAATGAGCAGTTCTTC. Residues: CGSTRAGGGNEQFF.

The table lists this clonotype with many counts. The gene calls are TRBV4-2 and TRBJ2-5; no clear D. With 1 base removed from V and 5 bases from J, the gap between germline ends came to 8 bases. CDR1 and CDR2 (germline): LGHNA, YNFKEQ. CDR3 length equals 13 residues. The CDR3 coding sequence is TGTGCCAGCAGCCAAGTGGTGCAGGAGACCCAGTACTTC. Its protein product is CASSQVVQETQYF.